This T cell receptor beta chain emerged from a study of shared clonotypes between healthy human individuals (dated by TCRdb to 2020 to 2021). Regarding the study in general: A couple of women and a few men aged 18 to 49 years were included in the cohort. To estimate repertoire size and how much clonotype sharing occurs between individuals, the study deeply sequenced the blood TCR repertoires of about 5 healthy adults. Different laboratories and diverse techniques were used to prepare libraries and sequence TCR repertoires, to increase sequencing depth and limit assay-specific biases. Leukapheresis yielded between about 0.94 and 8.9 billion PBMCs per donor. For each donor, CD4 naive and CD4 memory were each run on three plates, CD8 naive on two plates, and CD8 memory on one plate.

Between the V and J ends, shortened by 1 base and 5 bases respectively, the junction contains 15 bases. For CDR1 and CDR2, the germline V gene (reference sequence) lists SGHNT and YYREEE. The CDR3 has 16 amino acids, counting the end cysteine and phenylalanine. Only CDR3 DNA remains: 48 bases, in frame from the first base. This clone is a singleton in its sample. Its binding antigen is unknown. Base qualities are not recorded, but no much larger clone differs from it by a single base. Healthy HIV-negative adults with no recently reported acute infections or vaccinations were included as donors. All donors were Caucasian adults living in Nashville, Tennessee, USA. Magnetic negative selection was used to enrich CD4+ T cells, after which naive cells were positively selected on CD45RA and the negative fraction became the memory subset. Blood was collected by leukapheresis, and PBMCs were isolated by Ficoll-Histopaque density gradient centrifugation and then cryopreserved in liquid nitrogen vapor phase. Analytical flow cytometry was used to check the purity and quantity of each magnetically sorted T cell population. Genomic DNA was isolated from every sorted fraction and measured by UV absorbance on a Nanodrop 2000c.

TCR CDR3 regions were amplified from genomic DNA by multiplex PCR using the deep immunoSEQ assay. Extracted genomic DNA from each cell subset was distributed evenly across all wells of several immunoSEQ 96-well plates, and each plate was treated as a replicate. Each replicate PCR for sorted subsets received around 0.2 ug genomic DNA, equal to tens of thousands of T cell genomes. Purified libraries were quantified with a Qubit 3.0 fluorometer, sized on a Bioanalyzer 2100, and re-quantified with the KAPA Library Quantification kit. Every immunoSEQ 96-well plate was sequenced on a dedicated single-read 150-cycle Illumina NextSeq 550 flow cell. As for how the authors treated the data: The immunoSEQ output contained only junctional sequences without quality scores, so filtering could not match that applied to full-length reads. Sequences were annotated with PyIR, a Python wrapper for IgBLAST v1.9, and V/J genes and CDR3 were assigned using IMGT germline references. Any read was removed if the V/J assignment was weak (E-value above 1e-6), the CDR3 was missing, or the read contained stop codons, out-of-frame junctions, or ambiguous translated residues. V3J clonotypes were defined as sequences sharing an identical inferred V gene, J gene, and CDR3 amino acid sequence. Percentage overlap between repertoires was calculated by dividing the number of shared unique clonotypes by the size of the smaller repertoire. RTK rarefaction, the Chao1 estimator, and Recon v2.1 estimates of unobserved clonotypes were used to assess repertoire richness. Generation probabilities were computed with OLGA for all TCRbeta clonotypes obtained by the gDNA method from several donors. Drawn from immuneACCESS, this table holds only the in-frame rearrangements with V and J called that TCRdb kept. Clones are partly lost; checked studies trace under half to an unresolved V gene and leave the rest unexplained. The V and J calls and clone size are taken from that table; D and trimming were inferred from the DNA. This sample lists over a million clones; about 96% were detected once. The leading ten clones occupy over 1% of the sample.

The research as a whole found: Pairwise subsampling indicated that sequencing depth was expected to affect the degree of clonotype sharing among donors. Estimated clonotype richness was generally larger for naive than for memory subsets. The small number of donors limited the genetic and exposure-history diversity represented. Rarefaction of sorted-subset datasets indicated incomplete sequencing despite the large sequencing depth. Sharing across a few donors was observed for roughly 5% of naive CD4, over 3% of naive CD8, over 2% of memory CD4, and less than 0.45% of memory CD8 clonotypes. Compared with non-shared clonotypes, clonotypes shared by all four sorted-subset donors had higher generation probabilities. Sampling was limited to blood, and TCR repertoires in tissue likely differ from TCR repertoires in blood.

The clonotype comes from a young man in good health. Material for sequencing was naive CD4+ T cells sorted from blood. The sample's cell subset or site label is to be understood as: CD45RA+ positively selected. The sequence links TRBV5-4 to TRBJ2-2; TRBD2 is a possible D gene, resting on 6 matching bases. CDR3 protein: CASSLSETSPTGELFF. The bases read TGTGCCAGCAGCTTGTCAGAGACTAGTCCAACCGGGGAGCTGTTTTTT. The entire variable domain, with the stretches around the CDR3 drawn from the reference TRBV5-4 and TRBJ2-2 proteins, is ETGVTQSPTHLIKTRGQQVTLRCSSQSGHNTVSWYQQALGQGPQFIFQYYREEENGRGNFPPRFSGLQFPNYSSELNVNALELDDSALYLCASSLSETSPTGELFFGEGSRLTVL.